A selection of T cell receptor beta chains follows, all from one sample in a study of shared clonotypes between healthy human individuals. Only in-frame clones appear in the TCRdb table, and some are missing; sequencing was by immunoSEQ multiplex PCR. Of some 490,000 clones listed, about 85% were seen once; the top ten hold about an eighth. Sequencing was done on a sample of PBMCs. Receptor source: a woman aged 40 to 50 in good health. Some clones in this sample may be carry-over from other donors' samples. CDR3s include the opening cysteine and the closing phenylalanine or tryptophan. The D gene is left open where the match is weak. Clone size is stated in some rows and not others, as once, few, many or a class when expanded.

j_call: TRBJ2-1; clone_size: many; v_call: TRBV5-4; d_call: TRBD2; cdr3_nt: TGTGCCAGCAGAAATCTAGCGGGAGGGCCGAAGCACAATGAGCAGTTCTTC; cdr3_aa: CASRNLAGGPKHNEQFF
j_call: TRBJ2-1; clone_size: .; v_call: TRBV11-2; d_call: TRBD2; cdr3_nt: TGTGCCAGCAGCCCCCGACGGGAGGGCCGTTATGAGCAGTTCTTC; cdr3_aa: CASSPRREGRYEQFF
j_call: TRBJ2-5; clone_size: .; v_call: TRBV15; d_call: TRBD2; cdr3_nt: TGTGCCACCAGCAGAGATCTGGGACTAGCGGGAGGAGAGACCCAGTACTTC; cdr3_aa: CATSRDLGLAGGETQYF
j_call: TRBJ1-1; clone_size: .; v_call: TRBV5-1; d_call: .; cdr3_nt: TGCGCCAGCAGCTTGCGAACAGGATCGAACACTGAAGCTTTCTTT; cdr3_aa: CASSLRTGSNTEAFF
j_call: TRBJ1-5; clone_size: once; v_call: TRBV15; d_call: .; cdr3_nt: TGTGCCACCAGCAGAGACCCTTCCCAGCCCCAGCATTTT; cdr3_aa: CATSRDPSQPQHF
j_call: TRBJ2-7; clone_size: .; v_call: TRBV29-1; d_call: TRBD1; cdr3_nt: TGCAGCGTTGAAGCCCGGGACAGGGGTTTCAACGAGCAGTACTTC; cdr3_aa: CSVEARDRGFNEQYF
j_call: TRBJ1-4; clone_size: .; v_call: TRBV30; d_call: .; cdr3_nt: TGTGCCTGGACCCGCGGACCAGGGGAAAAACTGTTTTTT; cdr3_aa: CAWTRGPGEKLFF
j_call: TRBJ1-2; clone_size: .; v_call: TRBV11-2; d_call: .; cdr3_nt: TGTGCCAGCAGAGGGTTAGGGGGGATTAACTATGGCTACACCTTC; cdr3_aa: CASRGLGGINYGYTF
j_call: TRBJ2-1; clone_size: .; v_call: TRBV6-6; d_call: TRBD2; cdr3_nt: TGTGCCAGCAGGCCACTAGCGGGGGGGAATGAGCAGTTCTTC; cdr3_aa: CASRPLAGGNEQFF
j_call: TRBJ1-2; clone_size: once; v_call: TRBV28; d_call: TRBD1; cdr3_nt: TGTGCCAGCAGTGGTACTCAGGGGGGGACAAGGGGCTACACCTTC; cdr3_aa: CASSGTQGGTRGYTF
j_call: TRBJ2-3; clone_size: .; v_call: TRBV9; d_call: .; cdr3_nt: TGTGCCAGCAGCGAGGGCCGGGCAGATACGCAGTATTTT; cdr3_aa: CASSEGRADTQYF
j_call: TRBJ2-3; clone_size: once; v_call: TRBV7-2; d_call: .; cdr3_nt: TGTGCCAGCAGCTTAGCAGGGGGGAGCACAGATACGCAGTATTTT; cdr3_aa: CASSLAGGSTDTQYF
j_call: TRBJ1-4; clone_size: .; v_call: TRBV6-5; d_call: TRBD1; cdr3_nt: TGTGCCAGCAGCAGGGACAGGGAGGCGAATGAAAAACTGTTTTTT; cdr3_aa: CASSRDREANEKLFF
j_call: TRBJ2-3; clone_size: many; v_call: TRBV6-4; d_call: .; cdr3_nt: TGTGCCAGCAGTGACTCTGAATCAGATACGCAGTATTTT; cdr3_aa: CASSDSESDTQYF
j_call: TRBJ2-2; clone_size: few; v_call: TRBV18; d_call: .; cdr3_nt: TGTGCCAGCTCACCACCTAGCGGAGCGGCTACCGGGGAGCTGTTTTTT; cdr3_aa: CASSPPSGAATGELFF
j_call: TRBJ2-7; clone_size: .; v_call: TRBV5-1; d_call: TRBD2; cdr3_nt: TGCGCCAGCAGCTTAGGGACTAGCGATACCTACGAGCAGTACTTC; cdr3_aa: CASSLGTSDTYEQYF
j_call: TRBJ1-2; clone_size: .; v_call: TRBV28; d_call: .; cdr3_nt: TGTGCCAGCAGTTGGGGGTCCTATGGCTACACCTTC; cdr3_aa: CASSWGSYGYTF
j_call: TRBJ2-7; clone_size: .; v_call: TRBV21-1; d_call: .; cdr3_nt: TGTGCCAGCAGCAAAGCGCAACACGGCAACCACCTTTACGAGCAGTACTTC; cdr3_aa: CASSKAQHGNHLYEQYF
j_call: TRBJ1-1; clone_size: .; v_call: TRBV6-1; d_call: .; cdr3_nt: TGTGCCAGCAGTGAAATCCCAATTGGGCAGGGGATAGGGGGAGCTTTCTTT; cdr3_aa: CASSEIPIGQGIGGAFF
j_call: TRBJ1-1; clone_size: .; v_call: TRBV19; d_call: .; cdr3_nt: TGTGCCAGTAGTATGTTCGCCGGGATGAACACTGAAGCTTTCTTT; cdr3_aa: CASSMFAGMNTEAFF
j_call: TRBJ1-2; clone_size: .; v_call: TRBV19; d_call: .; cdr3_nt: TGTGCCAGCCGAGAAACCGCGGCCGCGTATGGCTACACCTTC; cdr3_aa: CASRETAAAYGYTF
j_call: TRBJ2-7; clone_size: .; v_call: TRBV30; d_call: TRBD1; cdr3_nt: TGTGCCTGGGCAGGGGGCACCGTGTACGAGCAGTACTTC; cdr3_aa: CAWAGGTVYEQYF
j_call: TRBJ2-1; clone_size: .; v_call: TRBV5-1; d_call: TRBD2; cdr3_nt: TGCGCCAGCAGCTTTGTACTAGCGGGTTCCTCGTACGCGCATGAGCAGTTCTTC; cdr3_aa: CASSFVLAGSSYAHEQFF
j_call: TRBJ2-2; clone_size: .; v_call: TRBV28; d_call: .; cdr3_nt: TGTGCCAGCAGTACTTCTTCCGGGGAGCTGTTTTTT; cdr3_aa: CASSTSSGELFF
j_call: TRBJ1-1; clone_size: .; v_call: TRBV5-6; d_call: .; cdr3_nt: TGTGCCAGCAGCTGGGGGGGCCTGGGCACTGAAGCTTTCTTT; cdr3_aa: CASSWGGLGTEAFF
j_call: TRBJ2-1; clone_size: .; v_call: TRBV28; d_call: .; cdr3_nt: TGTGCCAGCAGTTCGGGGCGGTCCTACAATGAGCAGTTCTTC; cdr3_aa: CASSSGRSYNEQFF